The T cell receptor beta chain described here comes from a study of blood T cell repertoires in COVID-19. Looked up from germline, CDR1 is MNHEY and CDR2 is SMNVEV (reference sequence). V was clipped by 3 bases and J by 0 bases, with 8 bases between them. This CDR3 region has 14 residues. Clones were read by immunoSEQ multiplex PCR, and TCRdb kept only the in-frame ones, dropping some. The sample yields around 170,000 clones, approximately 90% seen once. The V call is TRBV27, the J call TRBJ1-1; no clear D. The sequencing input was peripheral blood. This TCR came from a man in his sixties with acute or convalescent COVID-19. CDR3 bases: TGTGCCAGCAGTTTTATCGGAGTGAACACTGAAGCTTTCTTT. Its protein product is CASSFIGVNTEAFF.